This T cell receptor beta chain was identified in a study of blood T cell repertoires in COVID-19. Overall study: Sites in the United States, Italy and Spain provided acute and convalescent COVID-19 samples. Sample material is recorded as cDNA or gDNA derived from T cells, B-cell-depleted T cells, or PBMCs.

Original processing notes: Reference gene primer amplification gave nucleated cell count estimates. Sequenced by immunoSEQ multiplex PCR; TCRdb stores in-frame clones only, minus some. V and J calls and clone size are copied from that table; D and trimming were computed from the DNA. The data contain about 73,000 clones, about 80% of them singletons. This CDR3 is built from 13 residues. From germline, CDR1 is SGHRS and CDR2 YFSETQ. The ends were cut back, 7 bases at V and 3 bases at J, with 10 bases in the middle. This clone appeared once. The material sequenced was peripheral blood. This sequence originates from a human donor in a cohort sampled during active COVID-19. The V gene is TRBV5-1, the J gene TRBJ2-2; D remains ambiguous. The CDR3 DNA follows: TGCGCCAGCGGAGCGATGGACACCGGGGAGCTGTTTTTT. Translation gives CASGAMDTGELFF.